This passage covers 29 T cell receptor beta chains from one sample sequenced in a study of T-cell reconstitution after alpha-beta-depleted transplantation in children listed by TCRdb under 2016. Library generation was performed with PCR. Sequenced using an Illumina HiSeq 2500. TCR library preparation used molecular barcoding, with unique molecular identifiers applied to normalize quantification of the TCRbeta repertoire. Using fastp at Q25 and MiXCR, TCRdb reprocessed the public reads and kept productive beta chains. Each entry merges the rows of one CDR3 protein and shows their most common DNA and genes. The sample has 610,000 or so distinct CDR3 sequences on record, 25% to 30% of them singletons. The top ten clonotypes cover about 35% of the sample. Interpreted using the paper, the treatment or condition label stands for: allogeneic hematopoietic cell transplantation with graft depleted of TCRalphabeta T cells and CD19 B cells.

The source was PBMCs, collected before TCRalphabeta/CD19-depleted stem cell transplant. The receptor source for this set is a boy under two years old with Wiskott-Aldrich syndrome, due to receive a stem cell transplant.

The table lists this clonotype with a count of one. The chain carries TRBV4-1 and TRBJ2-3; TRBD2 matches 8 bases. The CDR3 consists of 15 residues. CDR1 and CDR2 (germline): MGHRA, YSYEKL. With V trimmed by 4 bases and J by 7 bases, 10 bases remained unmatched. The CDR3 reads CASSLPLSGKHTQYF. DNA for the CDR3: TGCGCCAGCAGCCTTCCCCTTAGCGGGAAGCATACGCAGTATTTT.

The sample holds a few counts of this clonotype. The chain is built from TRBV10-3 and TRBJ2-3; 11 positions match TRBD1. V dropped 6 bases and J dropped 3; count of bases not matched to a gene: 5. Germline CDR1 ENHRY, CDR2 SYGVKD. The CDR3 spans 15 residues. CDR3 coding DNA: TGTGCCATCAGAGGACAGGGGGCGTGGACAGATACGCAGTATTTT. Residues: CAIRGQGAWTDTQYF.

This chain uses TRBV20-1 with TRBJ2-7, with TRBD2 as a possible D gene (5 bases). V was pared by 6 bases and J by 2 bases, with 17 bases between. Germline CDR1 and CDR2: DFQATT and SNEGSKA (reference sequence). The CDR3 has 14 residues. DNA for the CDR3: TGCAGTGCCGGCGGCGACTACGATCCCTACGAGCAGTACTTC. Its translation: CSAGGDYDPYEQYF.

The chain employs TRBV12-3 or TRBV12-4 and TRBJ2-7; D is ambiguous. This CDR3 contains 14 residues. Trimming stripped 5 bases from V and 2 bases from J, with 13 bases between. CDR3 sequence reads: CASSIGPPAYEQYF. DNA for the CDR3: TGTGCCAGCAGTATCGGACCGCCAGCCTACGAGCAGTACTTC.

The CDR3 nucleotides read TGTGCCAGCAGCCCGGGACAGGGTGATTTTGAGCCCCAGCATTTT. Protein: CASSPGQGDFEPQHF. The genes are TRBV12-3 or TRBV12-4 and TRBJ1-5; TRBD1 agrees at 9 bases. The CDR3 length is 15 residues. The V and J ends lost 6 bases and 8 bases, in that order; junction bases with no gene match: 11.

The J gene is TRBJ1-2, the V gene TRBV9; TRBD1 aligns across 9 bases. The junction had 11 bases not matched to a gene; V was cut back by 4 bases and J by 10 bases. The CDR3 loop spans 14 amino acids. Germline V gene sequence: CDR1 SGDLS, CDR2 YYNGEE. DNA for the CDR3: TGTGCCAGCAGCCCGGACAGGGGCGGGCAGGACTACACCTTC. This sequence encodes CASSPDRGGQDYTF.

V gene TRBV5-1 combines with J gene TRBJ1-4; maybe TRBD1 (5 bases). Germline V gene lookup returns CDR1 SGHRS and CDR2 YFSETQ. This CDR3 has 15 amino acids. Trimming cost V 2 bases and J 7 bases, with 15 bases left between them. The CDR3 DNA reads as TGCGCCAGCAGCTTCCGCCCTGGGGGTTCTGAAAAACTGTTTTTT. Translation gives CASSFRPGGSEKLFF.

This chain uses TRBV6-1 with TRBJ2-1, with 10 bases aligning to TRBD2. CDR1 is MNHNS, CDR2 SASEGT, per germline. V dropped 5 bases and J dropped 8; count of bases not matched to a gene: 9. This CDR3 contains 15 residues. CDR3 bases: TGTGCCAGCAGTCCTCTAGCGGGAGCGTCGTATGAGCAGTTCTTC. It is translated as CASSPLAGASYEQFF.

CDR3: CASSLTTSGSNTGELFF. The CDR3 bases are TGTGCCAGCAGTTTAACGACTAGCGGTTCGAACACCGGGGAGCTGTTTTTT. The chain joins TRBV12-3 or TRBV12-4 to TRBJ2-2, with 9 positions matching TRBD2. The CDR3 has 17 amino acids. Trimming at V came to 2 bases and at J to 0 bases, leaving 4 bases not matched to a gene.

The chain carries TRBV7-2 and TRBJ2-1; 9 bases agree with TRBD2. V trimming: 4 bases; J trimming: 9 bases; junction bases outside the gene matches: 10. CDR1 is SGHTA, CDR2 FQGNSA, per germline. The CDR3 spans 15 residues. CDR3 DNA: TGTGCCAGCAGCTCCGGTGGTAGCGGGAGAGTTGAGCAGTTCTTC. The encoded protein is CASSSGGSGRVEQFF.

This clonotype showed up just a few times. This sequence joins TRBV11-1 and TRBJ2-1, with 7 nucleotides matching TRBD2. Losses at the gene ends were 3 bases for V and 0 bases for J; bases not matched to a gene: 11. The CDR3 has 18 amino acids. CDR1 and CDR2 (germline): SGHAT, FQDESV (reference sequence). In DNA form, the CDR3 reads TGTGCCAGCAGCTTGGATAGAGCGGGACTCCACTCCTACAATGAGCAGTTCTTC. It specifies CASSLDRAGLHSYNEQFF.

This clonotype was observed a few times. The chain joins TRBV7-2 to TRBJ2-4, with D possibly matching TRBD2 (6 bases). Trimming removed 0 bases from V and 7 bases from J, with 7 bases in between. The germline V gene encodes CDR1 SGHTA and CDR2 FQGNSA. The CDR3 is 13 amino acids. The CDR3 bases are TGTGCCAGCAGCTTAGCGGGACTGAACATTCAGTACTTC. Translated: CASSLAGLNIQYF.

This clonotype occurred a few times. CDR3 sequence reads: CSARDLEGADTQYF. In nucleotides, the CDR3 is TGCAGTGCTAGAGATCTGGAAGGGGCAGATACGCAGTATTTT. The genes are TRBV20-1 and TRBJ2-3; perhaps TRBD1 as D (5 bases). The CDR3 sequence is 14 residues long. With 0 bases removed from V and 4 bases from J, the gap between germline ends came to 11 bases. Germline V lookup: CDR1 DFQATT, CDR2 SNEGSKA (reference sequence).

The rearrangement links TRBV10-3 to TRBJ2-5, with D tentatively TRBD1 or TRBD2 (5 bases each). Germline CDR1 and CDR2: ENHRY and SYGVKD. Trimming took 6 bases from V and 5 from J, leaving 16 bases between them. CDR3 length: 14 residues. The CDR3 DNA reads TGTGCCATCAGGCCTACTGGGGGTGGGGAGACCCAGTACTTC. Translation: CAIRPTGGGETQYF.

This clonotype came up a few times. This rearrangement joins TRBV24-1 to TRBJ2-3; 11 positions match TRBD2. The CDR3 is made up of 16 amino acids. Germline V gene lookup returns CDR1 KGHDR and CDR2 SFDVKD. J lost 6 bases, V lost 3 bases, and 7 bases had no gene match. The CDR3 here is CATSDKLAGVGDTQYF. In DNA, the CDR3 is TGTGCCACCAGTGATAAACTAGCGGGAGTCGGCGATACGCAGTATTTT.

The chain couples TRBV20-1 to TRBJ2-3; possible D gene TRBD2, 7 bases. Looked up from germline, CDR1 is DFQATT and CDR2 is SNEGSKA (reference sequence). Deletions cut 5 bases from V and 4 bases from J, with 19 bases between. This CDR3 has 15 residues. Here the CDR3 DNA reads TGCAGTGCTTACGTGGGGGGGGGGCCCGCAGATACGCAGTATTTT. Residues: CSAYVGGGPADTQYF.

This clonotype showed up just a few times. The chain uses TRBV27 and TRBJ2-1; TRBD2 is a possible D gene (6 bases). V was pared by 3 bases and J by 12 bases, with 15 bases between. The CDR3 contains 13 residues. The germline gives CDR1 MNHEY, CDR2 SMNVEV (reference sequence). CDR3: CASSFLGAGPQFF. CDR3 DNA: TGTGCCAGCAGTTTCCTTGGGGCGGGACCGCAGTTCTTC.

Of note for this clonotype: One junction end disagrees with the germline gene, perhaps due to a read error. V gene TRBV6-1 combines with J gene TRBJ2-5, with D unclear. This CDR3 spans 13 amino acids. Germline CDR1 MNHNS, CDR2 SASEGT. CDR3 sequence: CASSPTSRETHYF. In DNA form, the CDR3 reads TGTGCCAGCAGTCCCACCTCCAGAGAGACCCACTACTTC.

In DNA form, the CDR3 reads TGTGCCAGCAGGCTAGCGGGAGGCGAGGGGCAAGAGACCCAGTACTTC. It yields the protein CASRLAGGEGQETQYF. V is TRBV6-2 or TRBV6-3 and J is TRBJ2-5; 11 nucleotides align to TRBD2. CDR3 size: 16 residues. V was clipped by 6 bases and J by 2 bases; unmatched bases: 8. Per germline, CDR1 MNHEY and CDR2 SVGEGT.

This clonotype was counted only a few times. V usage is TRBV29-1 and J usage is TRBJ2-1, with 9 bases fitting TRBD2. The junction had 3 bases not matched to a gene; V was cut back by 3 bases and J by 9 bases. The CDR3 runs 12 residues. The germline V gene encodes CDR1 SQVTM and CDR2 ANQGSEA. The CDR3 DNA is TGCAGCGTTGACGGCGGGAGGGGTGAGCAGTTCTTC. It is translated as CSVDGGRGEQFF.

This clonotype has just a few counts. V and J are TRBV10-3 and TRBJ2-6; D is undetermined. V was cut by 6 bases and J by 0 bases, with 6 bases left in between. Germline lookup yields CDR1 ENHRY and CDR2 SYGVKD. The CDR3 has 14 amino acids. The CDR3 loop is CAISWFSGANVLTF. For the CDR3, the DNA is TGTGCCATCAGCTGGTTCTCTGGGGCCAACGTCCTGACTTTC.

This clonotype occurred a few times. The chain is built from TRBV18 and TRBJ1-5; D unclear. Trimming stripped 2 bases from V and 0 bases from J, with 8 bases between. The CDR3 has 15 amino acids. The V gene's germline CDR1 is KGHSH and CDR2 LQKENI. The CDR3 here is CASSPTGGSNQPQHF. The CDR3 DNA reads TGTGCCAGCTCACCAACCGGCGGTAGCAATCAGCCCCAGCATTTT.

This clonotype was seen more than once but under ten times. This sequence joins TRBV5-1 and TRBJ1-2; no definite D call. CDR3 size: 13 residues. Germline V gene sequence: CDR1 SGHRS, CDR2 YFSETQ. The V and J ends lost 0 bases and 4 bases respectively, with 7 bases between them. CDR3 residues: CASSLGYRYGYTF. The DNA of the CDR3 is TGCGCCAGCAGCTTGGGGTACCGCTATGGCTACACCTTC.

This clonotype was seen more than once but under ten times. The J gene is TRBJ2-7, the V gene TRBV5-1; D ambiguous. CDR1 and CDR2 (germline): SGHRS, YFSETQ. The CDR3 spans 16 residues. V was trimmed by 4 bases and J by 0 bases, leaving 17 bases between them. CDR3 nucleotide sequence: TGCGCCAGCAGCACGGAACTCTTGGCGAGCTCCTACGAGCAGTACTTC. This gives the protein CASSTELLASSYEQYF.

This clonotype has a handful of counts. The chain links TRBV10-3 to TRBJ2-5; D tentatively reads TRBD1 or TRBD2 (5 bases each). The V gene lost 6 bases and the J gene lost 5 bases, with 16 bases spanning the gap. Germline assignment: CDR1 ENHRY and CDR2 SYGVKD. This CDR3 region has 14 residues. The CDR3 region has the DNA TGTGCCATCAGACCCGAGGGACCAGTCGAGACCCAGTACTTC. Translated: CAIRPEGPVETQYF.

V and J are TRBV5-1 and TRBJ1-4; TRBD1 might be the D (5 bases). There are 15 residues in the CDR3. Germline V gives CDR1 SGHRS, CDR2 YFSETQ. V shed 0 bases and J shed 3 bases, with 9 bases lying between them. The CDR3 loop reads CASSLVGASNEKLFF. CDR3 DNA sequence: TGCGCCAGCAGCTTGGTCGGGGCGTCTAATGAAAAACTGTTTTTT. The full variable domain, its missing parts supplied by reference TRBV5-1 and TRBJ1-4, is KAGVTQTPRYLIKTRGQQVTLSCSPISGHRSVSWYQQTPGQGLQFLFEYFSETQRNKGNFPGRFSGRQFSNSRSEMNVSTLELGDSALYLCASSLVGASNEKLFFGSGTQLSVL.

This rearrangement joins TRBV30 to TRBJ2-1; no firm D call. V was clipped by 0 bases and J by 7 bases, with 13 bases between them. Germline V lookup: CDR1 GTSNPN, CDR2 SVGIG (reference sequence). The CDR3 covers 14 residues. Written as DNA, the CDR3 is TGTGCCTGGAGTGTTCTCGGTCTAGGGAATGAGCAGTTCTTC. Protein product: CAWSVLGLGNEQFF.

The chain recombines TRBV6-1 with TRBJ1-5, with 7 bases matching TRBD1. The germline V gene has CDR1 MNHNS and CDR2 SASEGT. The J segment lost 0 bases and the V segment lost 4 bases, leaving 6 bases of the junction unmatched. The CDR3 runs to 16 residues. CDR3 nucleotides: TGTGCCAGCAGTGCGACAGGGACTTATAGCAATCAGCCCCAGCATTTT. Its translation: CASSATGTYSNQPQHF.

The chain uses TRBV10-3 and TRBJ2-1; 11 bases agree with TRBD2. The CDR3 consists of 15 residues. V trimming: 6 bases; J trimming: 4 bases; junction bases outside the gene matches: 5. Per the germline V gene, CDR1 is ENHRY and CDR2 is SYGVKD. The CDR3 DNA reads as TGTGCCATCAGCCCGGGACTAGCGGAATACAATGAGCAGTTCTTC. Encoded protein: CAISPGLAEYNEQFF.